These 29 T cell receptor beta chains originate from one sample sequenced in a study of cytomegalovirus exposure and HLA in healthy donors. Here immunoSEQ multiplex PCR was the method, and the copy in TCRdb shows in-frame clones only, minus some. Among approximately 200,000 clones listed, approximately 88% were seen once. The specimen was PBMCs. Receptors originate from a man aged 18 to 29 in good health and CMV-seropositive.

The J gene is TRBJ2-5, the V gene TRBV2; D remains ambiguous. Germline lookup yields CDR1 SNHLY and CDR2 FYNNEI. The CDR3 extends over 10 amino acids. V was trimmed by 7 bases and J by 6 bases, leaving 6 bases between them. CDR3 in amino acids: CASTRQTQYF. The CDR3 DNA reads TGTGCCAGCACGAGGCAGACCCAGTACTTC.

The V gene is TRBV30, the J gene TRBJ1-2; TRBD1 agrees at 7 bases. Per the germline V gene, CDR1 is GTSNPN and CDR2 is SVGIG (reference sequence). This CDR3 spans 14 amino acids. V was clipped by 1 base and J by 8 bases; unmatched bases: 10. The CDR3 here is CAWSEQGFFVGYTF. DNA for the CDR3: TGTGCCTGGAGTGAACAGGGGTTTTTTGTGGGCTACACCTTC.

The chain combines TRBV28 with TRBJ1-4; maybe TRBD1 (5 bases). Trimming took off 5 bases at V and 10 bases at J, with 20 bases between the two ends. CDR1 is MDHEN, CDR2 SYDVKM, per germline. This CDR3 has 15 residues. The CDR3, as DNA: TGTGCCAGCAGTCCCTCGGACGGGGGGGTAAGAAAACTGTTTTTT. Amino acid sequence: CASSPSDGGVRKLFF.

This chain uses TRBV6-6 with TRBJ2-7; 8 bases align to TRBD1. Germline lookup yields CDR1 MNHNY and CDR2 SVGAGI (reference sequence). The CDR3 runs to 14 residues. The V gene end was trimmed by 6 bases and the J gene end by 2 bases; junction bases not matched to a gene: 6. The CDR3 bases are TGTGCCAGCAGGCCCCCGGGACAGGCCTACGAGCAGTACTTC. Translated, it gives CASRPPGQAYEQYF.

V and J are TRBV2 and TRBJ1-4; possible D gene TRBD1, 6 bases. Trimming took 6 bases from V and 5 from J, leaving 16 bases between them. The CDR3 runs 15 residues. Germline V lookup: CDR1 SNHLY, CDR2 FYNNEI. This CDR3 reads CASSLFRGSNEKLFF. CDR3 nucleotides: TGTGCCAGCAGCCTTTTCAGGGGTAGCAATGAAAAACTGTTTTTT.

J is TRBJ2-1 and V is TRBV6-1; 7 positions agree with TRBD1. The V gene's germline CDR1 is MNHNS and CDR2 SASEGT. The CDR3 spans 13 residues. J gave up 5 bases and V 7 bases, and 5 bases lay outside the gene matches. The CDR3 DNA reads as TGTGCCAGCATAGGGGGCACCCACAATGAGCAGTTCTTC. It codes for CASIGGTHNEQFF.

This chain uses TRBV18 with TRBJ2-3; D may be TRBD2 (6 bases). V lost 4 bases to trimming and J lost 2 bases, with 13 bases between them. The CDR3 consists of 15 residues. The germline V gene has CDR1 KGHSH and CDR2 LQKENI. The CDR3 is CASSLGTYSTDTQYF. Written as DNA, the CDR3 is TGTGCCAGCTCACTGGGGACTTATTCCACAGATACGCAGTATTTT.

The rearrangement joins TRBV7-3 to TRBJ2-2; the D gene is possibly TRBD2 (5 bases). CDR1 SGHTA and CDR2 FQGTGA come from the germline V gene. The CDR3 is 13 residues long. The V gene lost 4 bases and the J gene lost 7 bases, with 10 bases spanning the gap. CDR3 DNA sequence: TGTGCCAGCAGCTCGACTACCTACGGGGAGCTGTTTTTT. Its protein is CASSSTTYGELFF.

The chain employs TRBV11-3 and TRBJ2-5, with D possibly being TRBD2 (6 bases). Trimming took off 0 bases at V and 1 base at J, with 9 bases between the two ends. The CDR3 totals 15 residues. Germline values: CDR1 SGHNT, CDR2 YENEEA. The CDR3 DNA sequence: TGTGCCAGCAGCTTAGATGGGCGGGGCCAAGAGACCCAGTACTTC. Translation: CASSLDGRGQETQYF. Based on the CDR3 plus reference TRBV11-3 and TRBJ2-5, the full variable domain is EAGVVQSPRYKIIEKKQPVAFWCNPISGHNTLYWYLQNLGQGPELLIRYENEEAVDDSQLPKDRFSAERLKGVDSTLKIQPAELGDSAVYLCASSLDGRGQETQYFGPGTRLLVL.

The chain uses TRBV6-6 and TRBJ2-1, with D unclear. V gave up 5 bases and J gave up 2 bases, with 13 bases separating them. This CDR3 contains 15 residues. Per the germline V gene, CDR1 is MNHNY and CDR2 is SVGAGI (reference sequence). This CDR3 is CASSPLGGAYNEQFF. The CDR3 DNA reads TGTGCCAGCAGTCCCCTCGGCGGTGCCTACAATGAGCAGTTCTTC.

This clone was detected a few times. The chain has TRBV6-6 and TRBJ1-5; D is unclear. Trimming shortened V by 5 bases and J by 9 bases, and 11 bases separated the two germline ends. CDR1 MNHNY and CDR2 SVGAGI come from the germline V gene (reference sequence). The CDR3 is made up of 12 amino acids. In DNA form, the CDR3 reads TGTGCCAGCAGTGCCCCCCCGGGGCCCCAGCATTTT. It is translated as CASSAPPGPQHF.

The chain uses TRBV7-8 and TRBJ1-5, with unresolved D. The germline V gene has CDR1 SGHVS and CDR2 FQNEAQ. The CDR3 is 13 residues long. Trimming shortened V by 1 base and J by 3 bases, and 4 bases separated the two germline ends. The CDR3 DNA reads as TGTGCCAGCAGCTTAGATAACAATCAGCCCCAGCATTTT. Its protein is CASSLDNNQPQHF.

The J gene is TRBJ1-5, the V gene TRBV10-2, with 8 bases that match TRBD1. CDR1 and CDR2 (germline): WSHSY, SAAADI. The length of the CDR3 is 13 residues. J gave up 5 bases and V 6 bases, and 3 bases lay outside the gene matches. The CDR3 here is CASSRQGHQPQHF. CDR3 coding DNA: TGCGCCAGCAGCCGACAGGGGCATCAGCCCCAGCATTTT.

In its sample, this clone was seen once. The chain recombines TRBV4-2 with TRBJ1-2; D call uncertain. Germline V CDR1 and CDR2: LGHNA, YNFKEQ. Between the trimmed V and J ends, which lost 5 bases and 2 bases, there was a span of 18 bases. There are 16 residues in the CDR3. The DNA of the CDR3 is TGTGCCAGCAGCTCCCGTCGGGCGGGAAACAACTATGGCTACACCTTC. Its protein product is CASSSRRAGNNYGYTF.

This sequence joins TRBV23-1 and TRBJ1-1; 7 bases fit TRBD1. TRBV23-1 is an open reading frame, and its role is uncertain. CDR3 length equals 18 residues. With 2 bases clipped from V and 1 base from J, the junction kept 13 bases outside the gene matches. For the CDR3, the DNA is TGCGCCAGCAGTCAAGGCGGGTGGGGAGGACAGGCGAACACTGAAGCTTTCTTT. This gives the protein CASSQGGWGGQANTEAFF.

This clone was recorded a few times. The rearrangement joins TRBV27 to TRBJ2-5; D perhaps matches TRBD2 (6 bases). The ends were cut back, 6 bases at V and 5 bases at J, with 10 bases in the middle. The CDR3 loop spans 12 amino acids. CDR1 and CDR2 (germline): MNHEY, SMNVEV (reference sequence). CDR3 DNA sequence: TGTGCCAGCAGGGCAGGGAGGGAGACCCAGTACTTC. It yields the protein CASRAGRETQYF.

V and J are TRBV20-1 and TRBJ2-7; possible D gene TRBD2, 6 bases. CDR1 is DFQATT and CDR2 is SNEGSKA in the germline V gene (reference sequence). Trimming took 6 bases from V and 4 from J, leaving 10 bases between them. CDR3 length equals 11 residues. The DNA of the CDR3 is TGCAGTGCCCTGACTAGTTACGAGCAGTACTTC. It codes for CSALTSYEQYF.

The chain uses TRBV29-1 and TRBJ2-3; 7 bases agree with TRBD2. The germline V gene encodes CDR1 SQVTM and CDR2 ANQGSEA. The CDR3 has 15 amino acids. Unmatched junction bases numbered 8, after V lost 4 bases and J lost 1 base. CDR3 in DNA: TGCAGCGTTGGGGGTGCGGGAGTGGGCACAGATACGCAGTATTTT. This codes for CSVGGAGVGTDTQYF.

The rearrangement uses TRBV5-1 and TRBJ2-5; D possibly corresponds to TRBD1 (9 bases). V was pared by 3 bases and J by 5 bases, with 17 bases between. Germline V CDR1 and CDR2: SGHRS, YFSETQ. CDR3 length: 15 amino acids. The CDR3 nucleotides are TGCGCCAGCAGCTGGCGGGGGGACAGGGAGGAGACCCAGTACTTC. Amino acids: CASSWRGDREETQYF.

The V and J genes are TRBV28 and TRBJ2-4; D gene unclear. Germline CDR1 reads MDHEN; CDR2 reads SYDVKM. There are 13 residues in the CDR3. The V end was cut by 1 base, the J end by 1 base, with 2 bases between. CDR3 loop: CASSLSAKNIQYF. Written as DNA, the CDR3 is TGTGCCAGCAGTTTATCGGCCAAAAACATTCAGTACTTC.

The chain joins TRBV5-1 to TRBJ2-2, with D possibly being TRBD1 (5 bases). CDR1 SGHRS and CDR2 YFSETQ come from the germline V gene. V shed 5 bases and J shed 7 bases, with 12 bases lying between them. The CDR3 loop spans 13 amino acids. CDR3 amino acids: CASSSGIIGELFF. The CDR3 DNA sequence: TGCGCCAGCAGTTCAGGGATCATCGGGGAGCTGTTTTTT.

The chain carries TRBV28 and TRBJ2-7, with 8 bases aligning to TRBD1. The V gene's germline CDR1 is MDHEN and CDR2 SYDVKM. V shed 6 bases and J 2 bases; nucleotides not matched to a gene: 6. The CDR3 is 14 residues long. The CDR3 DNA reads TGTGCCAGCAGACGCCGACAGGGGACCTACGAGCAGTACTTC. Its translation is CASRRRQGTYEQYF. The entire variable domain, with the rest obtained from reference TRBV28 and TRBJ2-7, is as follows: DVKVTQSSRYLVKRTGEKVFLECVQDMDHENMFWYRQDPGLGLRLIYFSYDVKMKEKGDIPEGYSVSREKKERFSLILESASTNQTSMYLCASRRRQGTYEQYFGPGTRLTVT.

The chain is built from TRBV19 and TRBJ1-5; no definite D call. The germline V gene has CDR1 LNHDA and CDR2 SQIVND (reference sequence). Deletions cut 1 base from V and 4 bases from J, with 14 bases between. The CDR3 is 16 residues long. Here the CDR3 DNA reads TGTGCCAGTAGTATAGTATCCGGATCCGGGAATCAGCCCCAGCATTTT. It codes for CASSIVSGSGNQPQHF. The full variable domain, its missing parts supplied by reference TRBV19 and TRBJ1-5, is DGGITQSPKYLFRKEGQNVTLSCEQNLNHDAMYWYRQDPGQGLRLIYYSQIVNDFQKGDIAEGYSVSREKKESFPLTVTSAQKNPTAFYLCASSIVSGSGNQPQHFGDGTRLSIL.

This chain connects TRBV6-5 to TRBJ1-1; D not certain. The germline CDR1 and CDR2 sequences are MNHEY and SVGAGI. This CDR3 is 13 amino acids long. Between the trimmed V and J ends, which lost 2 bases and 0 bases, there was a span of 4 bases. The CDR3 DNA is TGTGCCAGCAGTTACGCGGTGAACACTGAAGCTTTCTTT. Translation: CASSYAVNTEAFF.

The J gene is TRBJ2-5, the V gene TRBV15; D call uncertain. Trimming shortened V by 4 bases and J by 4 bases, and 10 bases separated the two germline ends. Germline CDR1 is LNHNV and CDR2 is YYDKDF (reference sequence). The CDR3 is 13 amino acids. DNA for the CDR3: TGTGCCACCAGCATTTCCCTGCGAGAGACCCAGTACTTC. Translation gives CATSISLRETQYF.

CDR3: CSAGHHNEQFF. CDR3 nucleotide sequence: TGCAGTGCTGGACATCACAATGAGCAGTTCTTC. This sequence joins TRBV20-1 and TRBJ2-1; perhaps TRBD1 as D (5 bases). V shed 5 bases and J shed 5 bases, with 7 bases lying between them. The germline gives CDR1 DFQATT, CDR2 SNEGSKA (reference sequence). CDR3 length equals 11 residues.

The chain joins TRBV9 to TRBJ2-1, with D perhaps TRBD2 (6 bases). The CDR3 has 12 amino acids. V gave up 3 bases and J gave up 15 bases, with 16 bases separating them. CDR1 and CDR2 from the germline V gene are SGDLS and YYNGEE. Written as DNA, the CDR3 is TGTGCCAGCAGCGGTATGAGGGAGGTTATGTTCTTC. This translates into CASSGMREVMFF.

The V call is TRBV6-6, the J call TRBJ2-7; 9 bases map to TRBD1. Germline lookup yields CDR1 MNHNY and CDR2 SVGAGI (reference sequence). The CDR3 is 14 residues long. Losses at the gene ends were 6 bases for V and 3 bases for J; bases not matched to a gene: 6. This CDR3 is CASRTSDRGYEQYF. CDR3 nucleotides: TGTGCCAGCAGAACCTCGGACAGGGGCTACGAGCAGTACTTC.

The chain couples TRBV2 to TRBJ2-3; a weak D match, TRBD2 (6 bases). With 8 bases removed from V and 1 base from J, the gap between germline ends came to 16 bases. Germline CDR1 reads SNHLY; CDR2 reads FYNNEI. The CDR3 runs to 15 residues. The CDR3 DNA reads as TGTGCCAGCGCCACGGGGCGGGGTGGCACAGATACGCAGTATTTT. This gives the protein CASATGRGGTDTQYF.